This T cell receptor (beta chain) was observed in a study of blood T cells in healthy people across ages. Primed by a sample-barcoded 5' primer and a J-beta primer mix, a second PCR proceeded for about 7 to 11 cycles. A template-switch adaptor containing 12 random nucleotides labeled each cDNA molecule. TCRdb independently ran MiXCR on the 5' RACE reads; one entry per CDR3 protein. The profile shows 600,000 or so distinct CDR3 sequences, 40% to 50% of them singletons. The CDR3 consists of 19 residues. Germline V gene lookup returns CDR1 LGHNA and CDR2 YSLEER. V shed 4 bases and J 2 bases; nucleotides not matched to a gene: 12. Study-wide findings and caveats: Roughly linear age-related decline in beta diversity appeared, significant by age approximately 41.

A note on this clonotype: Its target is unknown.

The origin of this receptor is a man older than 75 in good health. The sequenced sample consisted of blood. The chain carries TRBV4-3 and TRBJ2-5, with 14 bases that match TRBD2. The DNA of the CDR3 is TGCGCCAGCAGCCGTTCCGGGACTAGCGGGAGCACGCTTCAAGAGACCCAGTACTTC. It is translated as CASSRSGTSGSTLQETQYF.